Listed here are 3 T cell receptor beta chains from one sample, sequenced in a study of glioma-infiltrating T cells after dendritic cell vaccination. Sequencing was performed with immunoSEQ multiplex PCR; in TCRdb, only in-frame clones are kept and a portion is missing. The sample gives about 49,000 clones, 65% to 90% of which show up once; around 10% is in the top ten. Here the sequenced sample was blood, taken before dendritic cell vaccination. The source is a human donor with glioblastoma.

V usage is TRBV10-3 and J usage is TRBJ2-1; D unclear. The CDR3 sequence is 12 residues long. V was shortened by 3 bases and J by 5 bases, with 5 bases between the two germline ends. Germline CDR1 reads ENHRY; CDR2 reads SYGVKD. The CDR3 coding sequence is TGTGCCATCAGTGACCGGGACAATGAGCAGTTCTTC. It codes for CAISDRDNEQFF.

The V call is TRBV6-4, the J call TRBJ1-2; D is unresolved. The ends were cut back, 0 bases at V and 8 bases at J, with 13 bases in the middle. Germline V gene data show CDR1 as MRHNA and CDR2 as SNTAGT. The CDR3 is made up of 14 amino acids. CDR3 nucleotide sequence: TGTGCCAGCAGTGACTCGAATGGCGGAATCGGCTACACCTTC. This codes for CASSDSNGGIGYTF.

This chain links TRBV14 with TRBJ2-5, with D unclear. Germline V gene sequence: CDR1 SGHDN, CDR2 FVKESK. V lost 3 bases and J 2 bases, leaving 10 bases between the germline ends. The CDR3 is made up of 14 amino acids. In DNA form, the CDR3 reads TGTGCCAGCAGCCACCGACTCGTTCAAGAGACCCAGTACTTC. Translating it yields CASSHRLVQETQYF.